This record concerns one T cell receptor beta chain sequence. Its antigen is not known. The data were produced by immunoSEQ multiplex PCR, yet TCRdb's version contains in-frame clones alone and is incomplete. The sample carries several thousand clones, around 66% recorded once. This specimen belongs to a study of tumor-infiltrating lymphocytes in localized non-small cell lung cancer. Study-wide results and caveats: No link was found between tumor T-cell fraction and recurrence-free survival. Only some patients had TCR sequencing, depending on available tissue. Each assay used a separate piece of the same tissue.

Germline CDR1 reads GTSNPN; CDR2 reads SVGIG (reference sequence). There are 16 residues in the CDR3. Trimming at V came to 0 bases and at J to 0 bases, leaving 7 bases not matched to a gene. Input material: lung tumor tissue. The J gene is TRBJ1-1, the V gene TRBV30; 7 nucleotides line up with TRBD1. This clonotype was obtained from a human donor with non-small cell lung cancer. CDR3 protein: CAWSVRTGQLNTEAFF. The CDR3 DNA reads TGTGCCTGGAGTGTACGCACGGGACAGCTGAACACTGAAGCTTTCTTT.